Listed here are 24 T cell receptor beta chains from one sample, sequenced in a study of cytomegalovirus exposure and HLA in healthy donors. It was with 60 Vbeta and 13 Jbeta primers that the PCR ran. The method was immunoSEQ multiplex PCR; TCRdb's version includes in-frame clones alone and lacks a portion of them. This sample carries around 140,000 clones, 82% of them seen once, and the ten largest clones take about 3.4%. The sample comprised PBMCs. The receptors come from a man younger than 35 in good health and CMV-seropositive.

The chain links TRBV6-1 to TRBJ1-1; D is perhaps TRBD1 (5 bases). From germline, CDR1 is MNHNS and CDR2 SASEGT. Trimming shortened V by 8 bases and J by 4 bases, and 17 bases separated the two germline ends. The CDR3 is 14 residues long. CDR3 in DNA: TGTGCCAGCTTTTGGGGCCTCGGGGGCACTGAAGCTTTCTTT. It is translated as CASFWGLGGTEAFF.

This chain joins TRBV28 and TRBJ2-6, with D tentatively TRBD1 (5 bases). Germline lookup yields CDR1 MDHEN and CDR2 SYDVKM. The CDR3 runs 14 residues. Deletions cut 7 bases from V and 6 bases from J, with 13 bases between. The CDR3 DNA follows: TGTGCCAGCACCCCAGACAGTTTGGCCAACGTCCTGACTTTC. Translating it yields CASTPDSLANVLTF. The entire variable domain, with the rest obtained from reference TRBV28 and TRBJ2-6, is as follows: DVKVTQSSRYLVKRTGEKVFLECVQDMDHENMFWYRQDPGLGLRLIYFSYDVKMKEKGDIPEGYSVSREKKERFSLILESASTNQTSMYLCASTPDSLANVLTFGAGSRLTVL.

The V and J genes are TRBV6-5 and TRBJ1-2, with TRBD1 matching 8 bases. Germline CDR1 MNHEY, CDR2 SVGAGI. The CDR3 has 14 residues. Germline trimming cut 2 bases from V and 7 bases from J; bases unmatched to any gene: 6. This chain's CDR3 is CASSYRTGMAGYTF. DNA of the CDR3: TGTGCCAGCAGTTACCGGACAGGGATGGCTGGCTACACCTTC.

Points on this clone: One junction end does not reproduce the germline sequence, and a read error may be involved. Other nucleotide sequences from this sample produce the same CDR3. This chain joins TRBV6-6 and TRBJ1-5; D gene uncertain. The CDR3 runs to 15 residues. CDR1 and CDR2 (germline): MNHNY, SVGAGI (reference sequence). The CDR3 region is CASSYRTASNQPQHF. The CDR3 bases are TGCGCCAGCAGTTACCGAACAGCTAGCAATCAGCCCCAGCATTTT.

V usage is TRBV5-1 and J usage is TRBJ1-3; TRBD1 agrees at 8 bases. Germline CDR1 SGHRS, CDR2 YFSETQ. The CDR3 is 15 amino acids. J lost 3 bases, V lost 3 bases, and 5 bases had no gene match. CDR3 nucleotides: TGCGCCAGCAGCTATTCCGGGACAGGTGGAAACACCATATATTTT. Translated, it gives CASSYSGTGGNTIYF.

The V call is TRBV6-5, the J call TRBJ1-1, with 9 bases aligning to TRBD1. CDR1 is MNHEY and CDR2 is SVGAGI in the germline V gene. The trim removed 8 bases at V and 4 bases at J, leaving 11 bases unmatched. The CDR3 covers 15 residues. The chain's CDR3 is CASSVQGARITEAFF. The CDR3 DNA follows: TGTGCCAGCTCCGTACAGGGGGCCCGAATCACTGAAGCTTTCTTT.

This chain joins TRBV30 and TRBJ1-5; tentative D call: TRBD1 (6 bases). Per the germline V gene, CDR1 is GTSNPN and CDR2 is SVGIG (reference sequence). The V and J ends lost 3 bases and 0 bases respectively, with 9 bases between them. The CDR3 extends over 14 amino acids. As DNA, the CDR3 is TGTGCCTGGAGCTGGGGACATAGCAATCAGCCCCAGCATTTT. It codes for CAWSWGHSNQPQHF. Supplemented by reference TRBV30 and TRBJ1-5, the full variable domain reads SQTIHQWPATLVQPVGSPLSLECTVEGTSNPNLYWYRQAAGRGLQLLFYSVGIGQISSEVPQNLSASRPQDRQFILSSKKLLLSDSGFYLCAWSWGHSNQPQHFGDGTRLSIL.

V usage is TRBV7-2 and J usage is TRBJ1-5; the match to TRBD1 covers 10 bases. Trimming took 1 base from V and 2 from J; bases not matched to a gene: 11. CDR3 length: 19 amino acids. Per germline, CDR1 SGHTA and CDR2 FQGNSA. CDR3 region: CASSLGFATGGWGNQPQHF. The CDR3, as DNA: TGTGCCAGCAGCTTAGGGTTCGCGACAGGGGGCTGGGGCAATCAGCCCCAGCATTTT.

The chain is built from TRBV7-9 and TRBJ1-2, with 8 bases fitting TRBD1. CDR3 length: 15 residues. After removal of 5 bases from V and 2 bases from J, the junction contained 7 bases not matched to a gene. Per the germline V gene, CDR1 is SEHNR and CDR2 is FQNEAQ (reference sequence). The CDR3 spells CASSLTGEKNYGYTF. Written as DNA, the CDR3 is TGTGCCAGCAGCCTGACAGGGGAGAAGAACTATGGCTACACCTTC.

The rearrangement links TRBV25-1 to TRBJ1-1, with 7 bases that match TRBD1. V was clipped by 3 bases and J by 0 bases; unmatched bases: 10. The CDR3 sequence is 17 residues long. Germline values: CDR1 MGHDK, CDR2 SYGVNS. CDR3: CASSEQGQIAMNTEAFF. CDR3 DNA sequence: TGTGCCAGCAGTGAGCAGGGACAGATAGCAATGAACACTGAAGCTTTCTTT.

Only a few counts were recorded for this clone. This sequence joins TRBV30 and TRBJ1-5, with a tentative D call TRBD1 (5 bases). V gave up 0 bases and J gave up 3 bases, with 9 bases separating them. In germline, CDR1 is GTSNPN, CDR2 SVGIG (reference sequence). This CDR3 is 14 amino acids long. Written as DNA, the CDR3 is TGTGCCTGGAGTGTAAGGACACTCAATCAGCCCCAGCATTTT. Amino acid sequence: CAWSVRTLNQPQHF.

This chain connects TRBV5-1 to TRBJ2-3; the D is unclear. Trimming stripped 3 bases from V and 2 bases from J, with 4 bases between. Germline V gene lookup returns CDR1 SGHRS and CDR2 YFSETQ. The CDR3 extends over 12 amino acids. The CDR3 reads CASSSNTDTQYF. The CDR3, as DNA: TGCGCCAGCAGCTCCAACACAGATACGCAGTATTTT.

V and J are TRBV15 and TRBJ2-1; 11 nucleotides match TRBD2. Germline trimming cut 3 bases from V and 5 bases from J; bases unmatched to any gene: 18. The CDR3 length is 20 residues. Germline V gene data show CDR1 as LNHNV and CDR2 as YYDKDF (reference sequence). The CDR3 DNA reads TGTGCCACCAGCAGCCTTACCCCGGGACTAGCGGACATTGGGGACAATGAGCAGTTCTTC. Its protein product is CATSSLTPGLADIGDNEQFF.

The chain joins TRBV5-8 to TRBJ1-5, with D hard to call. The CDR3 runs 16 residues. Trimming cost V 0 bases and J 3 bases, with 13 bases left between them. Germline values: CDR1 SGHTS, CDR2 YDEGEE. The CDR3, as DNA: TGTGCCAGCAGCTTGGTGGGAGGGAACCTCAATCAGCCCCAGCATTTT. It translates to CASSLVGGNLNQPQHF.

The rearrangement joins TRBV5-1 to TRBJ1-1; D is possibly TRBD1 (6 bases). Germline assignment: CDR1 SGHRS and CDR2 YFSETQ. CDR3 size: 14 residues. Trimming left V 4 bases short and J 3 bases short, with 13 bases between. This CDR3 reads CASSQGTRHTEAFF. In DNA, the CDR3 is TGCGCCAGCAGCCAGGGGACAAGACACACTGAAGCTTTCTTT. The full variable domain, in which reference TRBV5-1 and TRBJ1-1 provide the parts outside the CDR3, is KAGVTQTPRYLIKTRGQQVTLSCSPISGHRSVSWYQQTPGQGLQFLFEYFSETQRNKGNFPGRFSGRQFSNSRSEMNVSTLELGDSALYLCASSQGTRHTEAFFGQGTRLTVV.

This clone occurred once. The chain recombines TRBV27 with TRBJ2-5, with 15 bases identical to TRBD2. The CDR3 covers 16 residues. The germline gives CDR1 MNHEY, CDR2 SMNVEV (reference sequence). V lost 3 bases to trimming and J lost 2 bases; unmatched junction nucleotides: 1. The CDR3 reads CASSLGLAGGQETQYF. The DNA for the CDR3 is TGTGCCAGCAGTTTGGGACTAGCGGGAGGTCAAGAGACCCAGTACTTC.

The V and J genes are TRBV7-2 and TRBJ1-1; no clear D. The germline gives CDR1 SGHTA, CDR2 FQGNSA. The CDR3 runs 12 residues. V was cut by 2 bases and J by 8 bases, with 9 bases left in between. CDR3 coding DNA: TGTGCCAGCAGCTTAAATAGCGGCGAAGCTTTCTTT. Amino acid sequence: CASSLNSGEAFF.

The DNA for the CDR3 is TGTGCCAGCAGCCCGGGACAGGGCCACGAGCAGTACTTC. It codes for CASSPGQGHEQYF. The rearrangement uses TRBV5-4 and TRBJ2-7; the match to TRBD1 covers 9 bases. Germline lookup yields CDR1 SGHNT and CDR2 YYREEE (reference sequence). V was clipped by 4 bases and J by 5 bases; unmatched bases: 4. The CDR3 is made up of 13 amino acids.

The chain couples TRBV6-1 to TRBJ2-3, with 14 bases identical to TRBD2. The germline V gene encodes CDR1 MNHNS and CDR2 SASEGT. J was trimmed by 4 bases and V by 7 bases; bases with no gene match: 4. This CDR3 comprises 15 residues. CDR3 amino acids: CASITGLAGADTQYF. CDR3 nucleotides: TGTGCCAGCATCACGGGACTAGCGGGAGCAGATACGCAGTATTTT.

The gene calls are TRBV7-6 and TRBJ1-4; tentatively, D is TRBD1 (6 bases). Per germline, CDR1 SGHVS and CDR2 FNYEAQ. This CDR3 has 12 residues. The V end was cut by 6 bases, the J end by 7 bases, with 9 bases between. The CDR3 is CASSAGVEKLFF. Here the CDR3 DNA reads TGTGCCAGCAGTGCAGGGGTTGAAAAACTGTTTTTT. Looking up the rest from reference TRBV7-6 and TRBJ1-4 gives the full variable domain: GAGVSQSPRYKVTKRGQDVALRCDPISGHVSLYWYRQALGQGPEFLTYFNYEAQQDKSGLPNDRFSAERPEGSISTLTIQRTEQRDSAMYRCASSAGVEKLFFGSGTQLSVL.

This chain joins TRBV25-1 and TRBJ2-4; D not certain. Germline-derived CDR1 and CDR2 are MGHDK and SYGVNS. This CDR3 has 12 amino acids. V shed 4 bases and J shed 8 bases, with 9 bases lying between them. CDR3 sequence reads: CASSVSSDIQYF. The CDR3, as DNA: TGTGCCAGCAGTGTATCCTCGGACATTCAGTACTTC. Supplemented by reference TRBV25-1 and TRBJ2-4, the full variable domain reads EADIYQTPRYLVIGTGKKITLECSQTMGHDKMYWYQQDPGMELHLIHYSYGVNSTEKGDLSSESTVSRIRTEHFPLTLESARPSHTSQYLCASSVSSDIQYFGAGTRLSVL.

The chain has TRBV9 and TRBJ2-5; D is possibly TRBD2 (6 bases). The CDR3 has 15 amino acids. With 3 bases removed from V and 2 bases from J, the gap between germline ends came to 14 bases. Germline V gene lookup returns CDR1 SGDLS and CDR2 YYNGEE. The DNA for the CDR3 is TGTGCCAGCAGCGGTCCAGGAGGGCTTCAAGAGACCCAGTACTTC. Residues: CASSGPGGLQETQYF.

V and J are TRBV29-1 and TRBJ2-7; D perhaps matches TRBD1 (7 bases). With 4 bases removed from V and 4 bases from J, the gap between germline ends came to 20 bases. This CDR3 is 15 amino acids long. CDR1 and CDR2 from the germline V gene are SQVTM and ANQGSEA. Here the CDR3 DNA reads TGCAGCGTTGTGGGAGCGGGCAGGGGGGATTACGAGCAGTACTTC. Translated, it gives CSVVGAGRGDYEQYF.

The rearrangement joins TRBV9 to TRBJ1-3, with a weak D call TRBD1 (6 bases). The CDR3 is 16 residues long. Germline lookup yields CDR1 SGDLS and CDR2 YYNGEE. With 0 bases removed from V and 0 bases from J, the gap between germline ends came to 10 bases. The CDR3 sequence: CASSVGTGRSGNTIYF. The CDR3 DNA follows: TGTGCCAGCAGCGTAGGTACAGGGCGCTCTGGAAACACCATATATTTT.